This paragraph reports one T cell receptor (beta chain). Antigen unknown. These data belong to a study of T-cell memory formation after mild COVID-19. Study results and caveats: The pre-infection memory compartment contained some responding clones, suggesting cross-reactive memory joined. SARS-CoV-2 specificity was not confirmed for second-wave clones peaking on day 37. Those CD4+ clones that contracted were mainly in CM and EM (CD8+ ones in EMRA).

This CDR3 contains 15 residues. With 0 bases removed from V and 4 bases from J, the gap between germline ends came to 15 bases. Germline loops: CDR1 DFQATT, CDR2 SNEGSKA (reference sequence). UMIs and sample barcodes were carried by the TCR alpha and TCR beta cDNA libraries that 5'RACE produced using constant-segment primers. Via MiXCR, TCRdb re-called the 5' RACE reads, giving one row per CDR3 protein. The profile shows about 340,000 distinct CDR3 sequences, about an eighth of them singletons. The chain employs TRBV20-1 and TRBJ1-2; perhaps TRBD1 as D (6 bases). The sample consisted of PBMCs or a T cell subset sorted from them (not recorded which). This receptor was obtained from a man between 18 and 35 years old who had mild COVID-19 (a few samples of this study predate the infection). Cell type and time point are not known. CDR3 in amino acids: CSARDRRQGSYGYTF. The DNA of the CDR3 is TGCAGTGCTAGAGATCGTCGTCAGGGGAGCTATGGCTACACCTTC.